The 26 T cell receptor beta chains listed next were all sequenced from one sample in a study of shared clonotypes between healthy human individuals. The data were produced by immunoSEQ multiplex PCR, yet TCRdb's version contains in-frame clones alone and is incomplete. The sample carries about 1.5 million clones, 98% recorded once. The material sequenced was naive CD4+ T cells sorted from blood. The subset denotes: CD45RA+ positively selected. Receptor source: a man aged 30 to 45 in good health.

The chain joins TRBV6-6 to TRBJ2-3, with D unresolved. CDR1 and CDR2 from the germline V gene are MNHNY and SVGAGI (reference sequence). The CDR3 totals 12 residues. Between the trimmed V and J ends, which lost 1 base and 3 bases, there was a span of 2 bases. In DNA, the CDR3 is TGTGCCAGCAGTTACTTTACAGATACGCAGTATTTT. This gives the protein CASSYFTDTQYF.

The chain is built from TRBV6-1 and TRBJ2-6, with 9 bases fitting TRBD1. Unmatched junction bases numbered 5, after V lost 5 bases and J lost 0 bases. From germline, CDR1 is MNHNS and CDR2 SASEGT. The CDR3 runs to 17 residues. This chain's CDR3 is CASSKGTGSSGANVLTF. The CDR3 bases are TGTGCCAGCAGTAAAGGGACAGGGAGCTCTGGGGCCAACGTCCTGACTTTC.

The V call is TRBV11-1, the J call TRBJ2-3; 10 bases line up with TRBD2. CDR3 length: 15 residues. J was trimmed by 5 bases and V by 2 bases; bases with no gene match: 4. Germline V gene sequence: CDR1 SGHAT, CDR2 FQDESV (reference sequence). CDR3 DNA sequence: TGTGCCAGCAGCTTACTAGCGGGAGTCCAAGATACGCAGTATTTT. Translated: CASSLLAGVQDTQYF.

The chain combines TRBV5-1 with TRBJ2-7; D call uncertain. The CDR3 is made up of 15 amino acids. Trimming pared 1 base from V and 4 bases from J, leaving 15 bases between. Germline loops: CDR1 SGHRS, CDR2 YFSETQ. Here the CDR3 reads CASSLISAGGYEQYF. CDR3 nucleotides: TGCGCCAGCAGCTTGATCTCTGCCGGCGGATACGAGCAGTACTTC.

The rearrangement uses TRBV2 and TRBJ2-1; 10 nucleotides match TRBD2. There are 14 residues in the CDR3. V lost 5 bases, J lost 5 bases, and 3 bases stayed unmatched. Germline V gene lookup returns CDR1 SNHLY and CDR2 FYNNEI. The DNA for the CDR3 is TGTGCCAGCAGTTGGACTAGCGGCAACAATGAGCAGTTCTTC. It translates to CASSWTSGNNEQFF.

The chain combines TRBV28 with TRBJ1-2; D possibly corresponds to TRBD1 (5 bases). V shed 7 bases and J shed 4 bases, with 22 bases lying between them. Germline CDR1 is MDHEN and CDR2 is SYDVKM. CDR3 length: 16 residues. The CDR3 DNA reads as TGTGCCAGCACTTTGGTCGGTGGGGCTCGGGGCTATGGCTACACCTTC. Translated, it gives CASTLVGGARGYGYTF.

The chain uses TRBV28 and TRBJ1-1, with 7 bases fitting TRBD1. Germline V gene sequence: CDR1 MDHEN, CDR2 SYDVKM. CDR3 length: 15 residues. The J segment lost 1 base and the V segment lost 5 bases, leaving 7 bases of the junction unmatched. CDR3 nucleotide sequence: TGTGCCAGCAGTGCTGCAGGGGGAAAGAACACTGAAGCTTTCTTT. This gives the protein CASSAAGGKNTEAFF.

The rearrangement joins TRBV9 to TRBJ2-2, with D possibly matching TRBD1 (5 bases). The germline gives CDR1 SGDLS, CDR2 YYNGEE. The CDR3 length is 15 residues. V shed 4 bases and J shed 3 bases, with 13 bases lying between them. The CDR3 loop reads CASSQTLGDTGELFF. CDR3 bases: TGTGCCAGCAGCCAAACCCTAGGGGACACCGGGGAGCTGTTTTTT.

The gene calls are TRBV18 and TRBJ1-2, with D perhaps TRBD1 (6 bases). CDR1 KGHSH and CDR2 LQKENI come from the germline V gene. This CDR3 contains 15 residues. Trimming removed 3 bases at V and 8 bases at J, with 19 bases between. The CDR3 region has the DNA TGTGCCAGCTCACCCAAGGATGACAGGCTGTGGGGCTACACCTTC. Translation gives CASSPKDDRLWGYTF.

Notes on this clone: The same CDR3 is also encoded by other DNA sequences in this sample. V and J are TRBV5-1 and TRBJ1-5; D not resolved. V shed 1 base and J shed 2 bases, with 4 bases lying between them. Germline CDR1 reads SGHRS; CDR2 reads YFSETQ. CDR3 length: 13 amino acids. The CDR3 loop is CASSLTGNQPQHF. The CDR3 DNA reads TGCGCCAGCAGCTTGACAGGCAATCAGCCCCAGCATTTT. The entire variable domain, with the rest obtained from reference TRBV5-1 and TRBJ1-5, is as follows: KAGVTQTPRYLIKTRGQQVTLSCSPISGHRSVSWYQQTPGQGLQFLFEYFSETQRNKGNFPGRFSGRQFSNSRSEMNVSTLELGDSALYLCASSLTGNQPQHFGDGTRLSIL.

The chain links TRBV11-2 to TRBJ2-4, with TRBD1 matching over 7 bases. Trimming at V came to 4 bases and at J to 4 bases, leaving 7 bases not matched to a gene. Germline assignment: CDR1 SGHAT and CDR2 FQNNGV. The CDR3 totals 15 residues. The CDR3 sequence is CASSYTRTGKNIQYF. CDR3 coding DNA: TGTGCCAGCAGCTACACTAGGACAGGAAAAAACATTCAGTACTTC.

V is TRBV11-2 and J is TRBJ2-3, with D possibly TRBD2 on 5 matching bases. The CDR3 sequence is 16 residues long. The ends were cut back, 1 base at V and 3 bases at J, with 14 bases in the middle. From germline, CDR1 is SGHAT and CDR2 FQNNGV. In nucleotides, the CDR3 is TGTGCCAGCAGCTTAGCCGGGTTCTCGGGGACAGATACGCAGTATTTT. It yields the protein CASSLAGFSGTDTQYF. The full variable domain, its missing parts supplied by reference TRBV11-2 and TRBJ2-3, is EAGVAQSPRYKIIEKRQSVAFWCNPISGHATLYWYQQILGQGPKLLIQFQNNGVVDDSQLPKDRFSAERLKGVDSTLKIQPAKLEDSAVYLCASSLAGFSGTDTQYFGPGTRLTVL.

This chain connects TRBV15 to TRBJ2-7, with a weak D call TRBD2 (6 bases). V lost 0 bases to trimming and J lost 2 bases, with 8 bases between them. Germline CDR1 LNHNV, CDR2 YYDKDF (reference sequence). The CDR3 spans 14 residues. CDR3 sequence: CATSRDPSAYEQYF. The DNA for the CDR3 is TGTGCCACCAGCAGAGACCCTAGCGCCTACGAGCAGTACTTC.

Comments on this clone: Other DNA sequences in this specimen translate into the identical CDR3. The rearrangement joins TRBV7-7 to TRBJ2-3; perhaps TRBD1 as D (5 bases). Trimming shortened V by 3 bases and J by 0 bases, and 7 bases separated the two germline ends. CDR1 SSHAT and CDR2 FNYEAQ come from the germline V gene (reference sequence). The length of the CDR3 is 14 residues. The CDR3: CASSLGQSTDTQYF. In nucleotides, the CDR3 is TGTGCCAGCAGCTTGGGGCAGAGCACAGATACGCAGTATTTT.

The rearrangement joins TRBV15 to TRBJ2-3; 13 nucleotides match TRBD2. V lost 1 base and J lost 2; bases outside the gene matches: 3. The CDR3 extends over 17 amino acids. Germline-derived CDR1 and CDR2 are LNHNV and YYDKDF (reference sequence). The CDR3: CATSRVGLAGVTDTQYF. The CDR3 region has the DNA TGTGCCACCAGCAGAGTCGGACTAGCGGGAGTCACAGATACGCAGTATTTT.

A single count supports this clone. Different DNA sequences within this sample yield the same CDR3. V gene TRBV29-1 combines with J gene TRBJ2-1, with unresolved D. Trimming left V 3 bases short and J 9 bases short, with 6 bases between. CDR3 length: 10 amino acids. Germline assignment: CDR1 SQVTM and CDR2 ANQGSEA. CDR3 bases: TGCAGCGTTGATAGGGCTGAGCAGTTCTTC. Translation: CSVDRAEQFF.

The gene calls are TRBV6-6 and TRBJ2-3; 8 bases match TRBD2. Germline-derived CDR1 and CDR2 are MNHNY and SVGAGI (reference sequence). Trimming cost V 8 bases and J 3 bases; bases outside gene matches: 10. CDR3 size: 15 residues. CDR3 sequence: CASSRGTSVTDTQYF. In nucleotides, the CDR3 is TGTGCCAGCTCTAGAGGGACTAGTGTAACAGATACGCAGTATTTT.

The sample holds one count of this clone. This sequence joins TRBV19 and TRBJ2-1, with 13 positions matching TRBD2. CDR1 is LNHDA and CDR2 is SQIVND in the germline V gene (reference sequence). The CDR3 has 15 amino acids. Germline trimming cut 6 bases from V and 5 bases from J; bases unmatched to any gene: 4. The CDR3 protein is CASRGLAGVNNEQFF. DNA for the CDR3: TGTGCCAGTAGAGGACTAGCGGGAGTTAACAATGAGCAGTTCTTC.

The chain recombines TRBV2 with TRBJ2-7, with 9 bases identical to TRBD2. The junction had 7 bases not matched to a gene; V was cut back by 4 bases and J by 6 bases. The germline V gene encodes CDR1 SNHLY and CDR2 FYNNEI. The CDR3 sequence is 14 residues long. The CDR3 DNA sequence: TGTGCCAGCAGTGCAGCTAGCGGGAAAGGCGAGCAGTACTTC. Its translation: CASSAASGKGEQYF.

The chain carries TRBV15 and TRBJ2-1; 12 nucleotides agree with TRBD1. Germline V gene sequence: CDR1 LNHNV, CDR2 YYDKDF (reference sequence). CDR3 length: 16 amino acids. The trim removed 3 bases at V and 7 bases at J, leaving 7 bases unmatched. CDR3 nucleotides: TGTGCCACCAGCAGGGGAGGGACAGGGGGCGAGAATGAGCAGTTCTTC. As protein: CATSRGGTGGENEQFF.

The V and J genes are TRBV7-9 and TRBJ2-2; the match to TRBD2 covers 9 bases. V trimming: 3 bases; J trimming: 6 bases; junction bases outside the gene matches: 14. The CDR3 runs 18 residues. Germline V gene lookup returns CDR1 SEHNR and CDR2 FQNEAQ (reference sequence). CDR3 protein: CASSFIPSGTSDPGELFF. The DNA of the CDR3 is TGTGCCAGCAGCTTCATCCCTAGCGGGACCTCGGATCCCGGGGAGCTGTTTTTT. Based on the CDR3 plus reference TRBV7-9 and TRBJ2-2, the full variable domain is DTGVSQNPRHKITKRGQNVTFRCDPISEHNRLYWYRQTLGQGPEFLTYFQNEAQLEKSRLLSDRFSAERPKGSFSTLEIQRTEQGDSAMYLCASSFIPSGTSDPGELFFGEGSRLTVL.

The chain carries TRBV5-4 and TRBJ2-1, with 8 nucleotides matching TRBD2. The ends lost 2 bases at V and 10 bases at J; junction bases unmatched: 5. Germline assignment: CDR1 SGHNT and CDR2 YYREEE (reference sequence). This CDR3 region has 13 residues. The CDR3 sequence: CASSLVGGREQFF. The CDR3 DNA reads TGTGCCAGCAGCTTAGTTGGCGGGAGGGAGCAGTTCTTC.

The chain employs TRBV7-3 and TRBJ2-7; tentative D call: TRBD1 (6 bases). The CDR3 sequence is 13 residues long. The germline V gene encodes CDR1 SGHTA and CDR2 FQGTGA. Trimming removed 5 bases from V and 5 bases from J, with 13 bases in between. CDR3 in DNA: TGTGCCAGCAGCCTCCCTGGGGACAACGAGCAGTACTTC. Translating gives CASSLPGDNEQYF.

The chain links TRBV28 to TRBJ2-3; D is undetermined. The V end was cut by 5 bases, the J end by 0 bases, with 12 bases between. The V gene's germline CDR1 is MDHEN and CDR2 SYDVKM. This CDR3 spans 15 amino acids. The CDR3 DNA reads as TGTGCCAGCAGTAGTATCAGGAGTAGCACAGATACGCAGTATTTT. Amino acid sequence: CASSSIRSSTDTQYF.

This rearrangement joins TRBV28 to TRBJ2-2; TRBD1 matches at 7 bases. The V and J ends lost 7 bases and 6 bases, in that order; junction bases with no gene match: 8. The CDR3 consists of 14 residues. CDR1 is MDHEN and CDR2 is SYDVKM in the germline V gene. The CDR3 nucleotides read TGTGCCAGCAACCCAGGGGGTCCTCCCGGGGAGCTGTTTTTT. Translating it yields CASNPGGPPGELFF.

This clone has just one count. The chain carries TRBV29-1 and TRBJ1-2; 11 bases align to TRBD1. Germline CDR1 reads SQVTM; CDR2 reads ANQGSEA. Trimming cost V 1 base and J 6 bases; bases outside gene matches: 7. CDR3 size: 15 residues. The CDR3 protein is CSVEASGTGGDGYTF. The CDR3 region has the DNA TGCAGCGTTGAAGCCTCCGGGACAGGGGGGGATGGCTACACCTTC.